This entry features one T cell receptor beta chain sequence. Its target is unknown. According to the study, TCR beta libraries were built with iRepertoire HTBI primers and CDR3-region Arm-PCR. From the multiplex PCR reads, TCRdb called clonotypes with MiXCR, one entry per CDR3 protein. The data contain 510,000 or so distinct CDR3 sequences, around 11% of them seen just once; the ten biggest clones take up more than 8%. Germline trimming cut 0 bases from V and 4 bases from J; bases unmatched to any gene: 3. From germline, CDR1 is MNHEY and CDR2 SMNVEV (reference sequence). The CDR3 has 16 amino acids. Time point: newly diagnosed GD, antithyroid drugs for less than 3 months. From RNA extracted from PBMCs, the TCR library was made. A blood draw put about 8.2 milliliters of peripheral blood into EDTA tubes. This specimen comes from a study of regulatory T cells in long-lasting Graves disease. The study's findings and limits: Segments TRBV28, TRBJ1-2 and TRBJ2-5 showed preferential usage in persistent disease.

These same data were also listed under a study on T cells in Graves' hyperthyroidism and ophthalmopathy. According to that study: HTBI primers were employed in a first-round RT-PCR of the TCR CDR3. Most expanded thyroid clonotypes above 0.001 also appeared in blood.

This sequence was found in a woman younger than 45 with Graves disease. The chain carries TRBV27 and TRBJ1-1, with 12 bases identical to TRBD1. This specimen was peripheral blood mononuclear cells (PBMCs), taken at new diagnosis, from a patient treated with antithyroid drugs. CDR3 sequence (DNA): TGTGCCAGCAGTTTATCGGGACAGGGGGCTAGCACTGAAGCTTTCTTT. It encodes CASSLSGQGASTEAFF.